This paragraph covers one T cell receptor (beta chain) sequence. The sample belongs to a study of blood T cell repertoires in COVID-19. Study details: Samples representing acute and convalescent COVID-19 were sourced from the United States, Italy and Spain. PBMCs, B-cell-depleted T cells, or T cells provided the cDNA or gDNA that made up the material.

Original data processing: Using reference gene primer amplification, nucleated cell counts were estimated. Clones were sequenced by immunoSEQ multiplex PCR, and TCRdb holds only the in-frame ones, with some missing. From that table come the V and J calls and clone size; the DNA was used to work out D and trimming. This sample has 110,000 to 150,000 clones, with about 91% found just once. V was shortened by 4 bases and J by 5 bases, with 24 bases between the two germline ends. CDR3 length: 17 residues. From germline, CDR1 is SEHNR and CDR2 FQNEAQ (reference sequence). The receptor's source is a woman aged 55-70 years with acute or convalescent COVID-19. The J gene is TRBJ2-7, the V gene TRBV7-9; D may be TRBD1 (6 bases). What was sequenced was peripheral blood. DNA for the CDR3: TGTGCCAGCAGCTGGTCCGTGGGGGCCGGACACAGGGACGAGCAGTACTTC. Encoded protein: CASSWSVGAGHRDEQYF.